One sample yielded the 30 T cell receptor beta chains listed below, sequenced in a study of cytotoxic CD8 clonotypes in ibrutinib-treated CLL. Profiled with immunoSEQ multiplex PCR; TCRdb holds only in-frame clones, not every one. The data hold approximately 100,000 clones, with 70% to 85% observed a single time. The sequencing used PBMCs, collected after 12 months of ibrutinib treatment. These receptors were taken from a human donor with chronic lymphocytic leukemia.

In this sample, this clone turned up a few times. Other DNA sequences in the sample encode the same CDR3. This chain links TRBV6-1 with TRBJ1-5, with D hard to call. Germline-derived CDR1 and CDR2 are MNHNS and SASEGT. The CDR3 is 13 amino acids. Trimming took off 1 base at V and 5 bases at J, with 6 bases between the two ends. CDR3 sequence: CASSEVSDQPQHF. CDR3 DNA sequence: TGTGCCAGCAGTGAAGTGAGTGATCAGCCCCAGCATTTT.

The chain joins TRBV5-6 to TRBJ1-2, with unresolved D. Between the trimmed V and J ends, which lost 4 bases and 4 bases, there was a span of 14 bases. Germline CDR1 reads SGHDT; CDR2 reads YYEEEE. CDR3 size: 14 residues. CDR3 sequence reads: CASSTSDGPYGYTF. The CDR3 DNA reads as TGTGCCAGCAGCACCTCCGACGGGCCCTATGGCTACACCTTC.

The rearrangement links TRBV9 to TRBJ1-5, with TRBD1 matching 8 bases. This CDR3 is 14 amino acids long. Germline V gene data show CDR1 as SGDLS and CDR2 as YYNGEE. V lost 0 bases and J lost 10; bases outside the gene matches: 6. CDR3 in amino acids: CASSVDEGTGPQHF. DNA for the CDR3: TGTGCCAGCAGCGTAGATGAGGGGACAGGACCCCAGCATTTT.

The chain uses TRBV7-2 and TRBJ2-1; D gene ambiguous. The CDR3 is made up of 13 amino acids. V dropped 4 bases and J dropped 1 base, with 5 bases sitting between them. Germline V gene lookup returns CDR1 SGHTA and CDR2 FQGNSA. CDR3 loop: CASSSRSYNEQFF. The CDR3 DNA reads TGTGCCAGCAGCTCCCGGTCCTACAATGAGCAGTTCTTC.

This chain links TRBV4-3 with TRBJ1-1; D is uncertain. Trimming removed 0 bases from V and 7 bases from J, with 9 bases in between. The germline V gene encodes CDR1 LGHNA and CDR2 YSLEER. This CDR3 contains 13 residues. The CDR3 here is CASSQETGIEAFF. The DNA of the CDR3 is TGCGCCAGCAGCCAAGAGACCGGGATTGAAGCTTTCTTT.

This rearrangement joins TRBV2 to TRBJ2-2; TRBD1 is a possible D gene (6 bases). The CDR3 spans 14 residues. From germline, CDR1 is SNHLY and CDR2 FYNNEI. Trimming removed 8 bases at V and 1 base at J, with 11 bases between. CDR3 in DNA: TGTGCCAGCGTGACGGGACAGAACACCGGGGAGCTGTTTTTT. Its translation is CASVTGQNTGELFF.

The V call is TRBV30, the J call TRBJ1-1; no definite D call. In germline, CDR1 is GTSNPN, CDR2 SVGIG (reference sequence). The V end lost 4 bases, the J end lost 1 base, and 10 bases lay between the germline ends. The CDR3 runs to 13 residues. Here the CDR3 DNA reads TGTGCCTGGAATCAGGAGACGAACACTGAAGCTTTCTTT. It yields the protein CAWNQETNTEAFF.

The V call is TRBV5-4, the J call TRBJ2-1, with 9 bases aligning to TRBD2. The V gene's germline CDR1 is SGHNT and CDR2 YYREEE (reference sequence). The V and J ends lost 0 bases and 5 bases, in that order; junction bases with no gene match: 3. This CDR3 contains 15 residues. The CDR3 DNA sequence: TGTGCCAGCAGCTTGGGACTAGCGGTCGACAATGAGCAGTTCTTC. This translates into CASSLGLAVDNEQFF.

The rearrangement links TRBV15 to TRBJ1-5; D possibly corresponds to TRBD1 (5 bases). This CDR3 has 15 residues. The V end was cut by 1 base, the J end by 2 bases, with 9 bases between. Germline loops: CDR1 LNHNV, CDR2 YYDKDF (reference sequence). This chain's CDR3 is CATSRGGMGNQPQHF. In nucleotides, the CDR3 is TGTGCCACCAGCAGAGGGGGGATGGGCAATCAGCCCCAGCATTTT.

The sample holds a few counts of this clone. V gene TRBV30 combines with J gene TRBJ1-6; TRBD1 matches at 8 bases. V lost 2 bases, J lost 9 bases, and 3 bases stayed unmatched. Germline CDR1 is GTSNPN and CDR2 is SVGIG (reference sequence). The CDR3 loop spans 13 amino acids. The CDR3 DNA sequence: TGTGCCTGGAGTCAGGGGGCGGTTTCACCCCTCCACTTT. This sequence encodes CAWSQGAVSPLHF.

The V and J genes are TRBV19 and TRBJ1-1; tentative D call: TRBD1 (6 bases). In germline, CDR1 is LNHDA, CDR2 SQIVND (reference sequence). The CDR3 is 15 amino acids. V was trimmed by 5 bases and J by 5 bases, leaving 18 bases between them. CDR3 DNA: TGTGCCAGTAGTCCGTCCAGGGGCCGGGGAACTGAAGCTTTCTTT. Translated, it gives CASSPSRGRGTEAFF.

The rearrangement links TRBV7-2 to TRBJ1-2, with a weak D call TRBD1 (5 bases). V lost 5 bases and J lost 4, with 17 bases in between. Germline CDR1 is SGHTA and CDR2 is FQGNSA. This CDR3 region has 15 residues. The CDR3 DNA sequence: TGTGCCAGCAGCGGGCTATTGGGACCGAGCTATGGCTACACCTTC. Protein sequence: CASSGLLGPSYGYTF. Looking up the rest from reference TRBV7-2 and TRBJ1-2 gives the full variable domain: GAGVSQSPSNKVTEKGKDVELRCDPISGHTALYWYRQSLGQGLEFLIYFQGNSAPDKSGLPSDRFSAERTGGSVSTLTIQRTQQEDSAVYLCASSGLLGPSYGYTFGSGTRLTVV.

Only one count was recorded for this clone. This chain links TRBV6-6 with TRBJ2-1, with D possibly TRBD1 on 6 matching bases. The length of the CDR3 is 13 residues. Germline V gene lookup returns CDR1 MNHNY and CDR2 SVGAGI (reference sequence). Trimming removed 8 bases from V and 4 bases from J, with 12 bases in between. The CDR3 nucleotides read TGTGCCAGCTCCGCAAGGGGGTACAATGAGCAGTTCTTC. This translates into CASSARGYNEQFF.

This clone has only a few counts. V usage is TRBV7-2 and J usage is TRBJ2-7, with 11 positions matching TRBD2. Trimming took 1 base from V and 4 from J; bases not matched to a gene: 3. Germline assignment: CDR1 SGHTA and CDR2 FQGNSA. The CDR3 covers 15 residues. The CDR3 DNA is TGTGCCAGCAGCTTAGTCCCTAGCGGGGGGTACGAGCAGTACTTC. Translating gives CASSLVPSGGYEQYF.

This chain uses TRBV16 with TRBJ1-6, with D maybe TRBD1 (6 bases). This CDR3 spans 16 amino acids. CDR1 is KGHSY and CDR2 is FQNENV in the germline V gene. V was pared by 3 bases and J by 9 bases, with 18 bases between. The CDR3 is CASSQKSNRVGSPLHF. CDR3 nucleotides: TGTGCCAGCAGCCAGAAGTCGAACAGGGTCGGTTCACCCCTCCACTTT. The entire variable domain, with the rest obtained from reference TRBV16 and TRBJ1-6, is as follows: GEEVAQTPKHLVRGEGQKAKLYCAPIKGHSYVFWYQQVLKNEFKFLISFQNENVFDETGMPKERFSAKCLPNSPCSLEIQATKLEDSAVYFCASSQKSNRVGSPLHFGNGTRLTVT.

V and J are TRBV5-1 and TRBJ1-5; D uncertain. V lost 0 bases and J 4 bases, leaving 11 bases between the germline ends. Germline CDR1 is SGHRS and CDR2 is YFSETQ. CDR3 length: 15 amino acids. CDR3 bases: TGCGCCAGCAGCTTGGCTGCAGGACTGAATCAGCCCCAGCATTTT. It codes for CASSLAAGLNQPQHF.

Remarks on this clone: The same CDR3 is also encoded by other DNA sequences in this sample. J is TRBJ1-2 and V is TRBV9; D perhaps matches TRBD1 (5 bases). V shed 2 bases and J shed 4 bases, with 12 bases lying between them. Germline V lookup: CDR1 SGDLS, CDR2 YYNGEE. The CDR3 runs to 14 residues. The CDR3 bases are TGTGCCAGCAGCGTTATCGGGGGTGGCTATGGCTACACCTTC. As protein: CASSVIGGGYGYTF.

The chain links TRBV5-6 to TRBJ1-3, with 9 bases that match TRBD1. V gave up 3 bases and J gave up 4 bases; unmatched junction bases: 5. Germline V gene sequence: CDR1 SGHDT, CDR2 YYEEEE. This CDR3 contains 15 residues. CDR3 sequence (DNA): TGTGCCAGCAGCTCGGACAGGGGTCAAGGAAACACCATATATTTT. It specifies CASSSDRGQGNTIYF. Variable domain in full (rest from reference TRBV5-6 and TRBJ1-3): DAGVTQSPTHLIKTRGQQVTLRCSPKSGHDTVSWYQQALGQGPQFIFQYYEEEERQRGNFPDRFSGHQFPNYSSELNVNALLLGDSALYLCASSSDRGQGNTIYFGEGSWLTVV.

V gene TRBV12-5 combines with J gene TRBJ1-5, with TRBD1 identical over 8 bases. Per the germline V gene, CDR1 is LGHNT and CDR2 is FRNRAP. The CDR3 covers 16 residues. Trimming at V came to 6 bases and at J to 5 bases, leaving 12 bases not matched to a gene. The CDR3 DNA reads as TGTGCTAGTGGCCCAGGACAGGGAAGAAGTTATCAGCCCCAGCATTTT. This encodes CASGPGQGRSYQPQHF.

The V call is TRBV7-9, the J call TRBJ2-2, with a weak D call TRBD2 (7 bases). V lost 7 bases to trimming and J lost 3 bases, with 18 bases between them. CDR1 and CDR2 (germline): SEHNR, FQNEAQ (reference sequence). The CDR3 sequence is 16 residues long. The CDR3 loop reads CASIRSGGRDTGELFF. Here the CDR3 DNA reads TGTGCCAGCATCCGTTCGGGGGGCCGGGACACCGGGGAGCTGTTTTTT.

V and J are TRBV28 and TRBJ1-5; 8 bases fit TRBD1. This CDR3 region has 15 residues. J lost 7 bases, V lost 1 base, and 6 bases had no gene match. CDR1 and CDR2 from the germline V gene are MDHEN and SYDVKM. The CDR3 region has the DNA TGTGCCAGCAGTTTATCAGGACAGGGCGGACAGCCCCAGCATTTT. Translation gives CASSLSGQGGQPQHF.

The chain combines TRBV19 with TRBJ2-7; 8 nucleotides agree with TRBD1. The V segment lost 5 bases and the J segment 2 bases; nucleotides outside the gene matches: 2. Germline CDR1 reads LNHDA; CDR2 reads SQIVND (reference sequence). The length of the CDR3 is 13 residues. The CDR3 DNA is TGTGCCAGTAGTCGGACAGGGACCTACGAGCAGTACTTC. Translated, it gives CASSRTGTYEQYF. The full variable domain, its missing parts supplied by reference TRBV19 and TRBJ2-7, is DGGITQSPKYLFRKEGQNVTLSCEQNLNHDAMYWYRQDPGQGLRLIYYSQIVNDFQKGDIAEGYSVSREKKESFPLTVTSAQKNPTAFYLCASSRTGTYEQYFGPGTRLTVT.

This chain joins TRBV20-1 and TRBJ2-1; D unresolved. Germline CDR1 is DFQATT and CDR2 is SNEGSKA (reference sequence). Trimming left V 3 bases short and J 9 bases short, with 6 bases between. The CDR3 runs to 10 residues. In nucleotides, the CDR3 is TGCAGTGCTAGCCACAGTGAGCAGTTCTTC. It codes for CSASHSEQFF.

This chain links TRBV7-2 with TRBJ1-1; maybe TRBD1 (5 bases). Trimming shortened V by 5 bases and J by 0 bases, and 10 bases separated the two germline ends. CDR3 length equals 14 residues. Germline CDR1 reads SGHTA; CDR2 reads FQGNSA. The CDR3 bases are TGTGCCAGCAGCATATGGGGGATGAACACTGAAGCTTTCTTT. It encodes CASSIWGMNTEAFF.

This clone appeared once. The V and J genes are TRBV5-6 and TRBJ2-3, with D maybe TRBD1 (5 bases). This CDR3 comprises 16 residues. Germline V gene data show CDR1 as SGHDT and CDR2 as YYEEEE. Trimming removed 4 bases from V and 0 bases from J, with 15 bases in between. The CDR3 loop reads CASSNTGITSTDTQYF. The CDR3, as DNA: TGTGCCAGCAGCAACACAGGCATCACTAGCACAGATACGCAGTATTTT.

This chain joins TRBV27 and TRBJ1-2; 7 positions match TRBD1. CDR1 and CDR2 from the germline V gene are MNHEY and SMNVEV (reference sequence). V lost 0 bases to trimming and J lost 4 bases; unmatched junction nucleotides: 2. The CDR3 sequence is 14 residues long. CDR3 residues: CASSLSRDSYGYTF. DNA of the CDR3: TGTGCCAGCAGTTTATCCCGGGACAGCTATGGCTACACCTTC.

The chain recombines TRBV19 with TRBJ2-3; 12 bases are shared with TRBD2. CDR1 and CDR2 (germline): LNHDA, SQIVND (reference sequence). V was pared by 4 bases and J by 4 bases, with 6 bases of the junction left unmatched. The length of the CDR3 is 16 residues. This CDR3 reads CASSRLAGGRADTQYF. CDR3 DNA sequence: TGTGCCAGTAGTAGGCTAGCGGGGGGGCGGGCAGATACGCAGTATTTT.

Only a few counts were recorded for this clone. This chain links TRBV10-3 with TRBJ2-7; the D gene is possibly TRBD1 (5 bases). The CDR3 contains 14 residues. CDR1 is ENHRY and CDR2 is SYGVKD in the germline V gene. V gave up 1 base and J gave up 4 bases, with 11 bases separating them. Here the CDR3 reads CAISEFREAYEQYF. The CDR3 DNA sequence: TGTGCCATCAGTGAGTTCAGGGAAGCATACGAGCAGTACTTC.

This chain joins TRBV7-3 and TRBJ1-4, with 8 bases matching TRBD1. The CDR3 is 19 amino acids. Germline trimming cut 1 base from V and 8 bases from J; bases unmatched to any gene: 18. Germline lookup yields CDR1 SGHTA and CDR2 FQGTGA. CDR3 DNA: TGTGCCAGCAGCTTAAGCGGGGCTCCCGGACAGGGTGGGTTGGAAAAACTGTTTTTT. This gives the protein CASSLSGAPGQGGLEKLFF.

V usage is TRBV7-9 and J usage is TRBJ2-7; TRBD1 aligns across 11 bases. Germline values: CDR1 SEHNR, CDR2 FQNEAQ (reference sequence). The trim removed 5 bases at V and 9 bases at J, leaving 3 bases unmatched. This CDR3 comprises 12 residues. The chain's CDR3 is CASSTGTGGQYF. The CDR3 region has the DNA TGTGCCAGCAGCACAGGGACAGGGGGGCAGTACTTC.